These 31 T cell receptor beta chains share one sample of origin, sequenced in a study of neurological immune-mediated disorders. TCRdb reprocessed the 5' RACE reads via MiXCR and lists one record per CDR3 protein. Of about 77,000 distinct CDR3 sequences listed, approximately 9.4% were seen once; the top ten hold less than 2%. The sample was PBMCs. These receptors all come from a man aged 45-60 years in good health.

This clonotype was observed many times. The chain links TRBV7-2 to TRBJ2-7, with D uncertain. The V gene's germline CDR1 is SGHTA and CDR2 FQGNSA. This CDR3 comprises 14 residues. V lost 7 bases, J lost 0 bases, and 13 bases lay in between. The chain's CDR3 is CASMLGISSYEQYF. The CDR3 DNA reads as TGTGCCAGCATGCTTGGGATAAGCTCCTACGAGCAGTACTTC. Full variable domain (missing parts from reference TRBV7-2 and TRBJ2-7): GAGVSQSPSNKVTEKGKDVELRCDPISGHTALYWYRQSLGQGLEFLIYFQGNSAPDKSGLPSDRFSAERTGGSVSTLTIQRTQQEDSAVYLCASMLGISSYEQYFGPGTRLTVT.

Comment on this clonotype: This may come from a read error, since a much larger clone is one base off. The CDR3 nucleotides read TGTGCCAGCAGACCCCTGCGACAGGGGGAGACCCAGTACTTC. Residues: CASRPLRQGETQYF. The rearrangement links TRBV5-8 to TRBJ2-5; 8 bases line up with TRBD1. The CDR3 is made up of 14 amino acids. With V trimmed by 5 bases and J by 5 bases, 8 bases remained unmatched. The V gene's germline CDR1 is SGHTS and CDR2 YDEGEE. The full variable domain, its missing parts supplied by reference TRBV5-8 and TRBJ2-5, is EAGVTQSPTHLIKTRGQQATLRCSPISGHTSVYWYQQALGLGLQFLLWYDEGEERNRGNFPPRFSGRQFPNYSSELNVNALELEDSALYLCASRPLRQGETQYFGPGTRLLVL.

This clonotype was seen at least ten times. The CDR3 here is CASSDSSYEQYF. The DNA of the CDR3 is TGCGCCAGCAGTGACAGCTCCTACGAGCAGTACTTC. The V and J genes are TRBV5-1 and TRBJ2-7, with D possibly TRBD1 on 5 matching bases. Germline V gene sequence: CDR1 SGHRS, CDR2 YFSETQ. Trimming pared 5 bases from V and 0 bases from J, leaving 6 bases between. CDR3 length equals 12 residues. The whole variable domain, filled in from reference TRBV5-1 and TRBJ2-7, reads KAGVTQTPRYLIKTRGQQVTLSCSPISGHRSVSWYQQTPGQGLQFLFEYFSETQRNKGNFPGRFSGRQFSNSRSEMNVSTLELGDSALYLCASSDSSYEQYFGPGTRLTVT.

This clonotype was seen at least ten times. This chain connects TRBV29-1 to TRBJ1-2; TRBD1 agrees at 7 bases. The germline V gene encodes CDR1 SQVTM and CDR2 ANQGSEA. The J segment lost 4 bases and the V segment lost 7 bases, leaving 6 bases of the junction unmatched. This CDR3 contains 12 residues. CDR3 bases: TGCAGCGCCCACTCAGGGGGCTATGGCTACACCTTC. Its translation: CSAHSGGYGYTF. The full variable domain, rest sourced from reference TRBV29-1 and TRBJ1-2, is SAVISQKPSRDICQRGTSLTIQCQVDSQVTMMFWYRQQPGQSLTLIATANQGSEATYESGFVIDKFPISRPNLTFSTLTVSNMSPEDSSIYLCSAHSGGYGYTFGSGTRLTVV.

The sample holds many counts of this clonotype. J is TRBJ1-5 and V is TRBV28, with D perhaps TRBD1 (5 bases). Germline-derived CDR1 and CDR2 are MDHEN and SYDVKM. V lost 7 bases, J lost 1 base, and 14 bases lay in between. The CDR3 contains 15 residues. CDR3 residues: CASTGGWVSNQPQHF. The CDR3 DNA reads TGTGCCAGCACCGGGGGGTGGGTAAGCAATCAGCCCCAGCATTTT.

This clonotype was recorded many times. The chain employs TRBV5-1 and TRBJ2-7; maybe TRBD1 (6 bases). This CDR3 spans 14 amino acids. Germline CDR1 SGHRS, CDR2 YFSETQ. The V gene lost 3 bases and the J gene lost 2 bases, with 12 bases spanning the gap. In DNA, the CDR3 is TGCGCCAGCAGCTCAGGACAGAGTACCTACGAGCAGTACTTC. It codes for CASSSGQSTYEQYF.

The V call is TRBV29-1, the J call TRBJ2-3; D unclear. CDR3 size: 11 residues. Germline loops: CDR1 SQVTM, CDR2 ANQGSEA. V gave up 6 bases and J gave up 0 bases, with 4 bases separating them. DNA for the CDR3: TGCAGCGTATCCAGCACAGATACGCAGTATTTT. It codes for CSVSSTDTQYF.

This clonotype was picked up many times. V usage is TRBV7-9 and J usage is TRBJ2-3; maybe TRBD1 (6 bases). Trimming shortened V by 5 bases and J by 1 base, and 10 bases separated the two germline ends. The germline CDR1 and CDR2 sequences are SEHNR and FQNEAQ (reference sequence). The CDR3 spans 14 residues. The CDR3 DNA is TGTGCCAGCAGCCTCGGACAGCGCACAGATACGCAGTATTTT. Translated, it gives CASSLGQRTDTQYF.

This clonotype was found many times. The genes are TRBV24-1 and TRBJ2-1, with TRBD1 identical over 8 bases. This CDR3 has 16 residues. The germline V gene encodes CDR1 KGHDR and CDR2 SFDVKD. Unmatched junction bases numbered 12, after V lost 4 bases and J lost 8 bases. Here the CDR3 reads CATSELGQGAKDEQFF. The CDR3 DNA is TGTGCCACCAGTGAATTGGGGCAGGGGGCTAAGGATGAGCAGTTCTTC.

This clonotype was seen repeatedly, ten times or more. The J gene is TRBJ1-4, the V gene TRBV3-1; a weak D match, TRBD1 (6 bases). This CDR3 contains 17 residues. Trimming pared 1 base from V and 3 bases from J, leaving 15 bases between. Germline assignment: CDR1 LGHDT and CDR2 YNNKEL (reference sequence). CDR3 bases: TGTGCCAGCAGCCAAGGGGTGTTACAGGGCCCTAATGAAAAACTGTTTTTT. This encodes CASSQGVLQGPNEKLFF.

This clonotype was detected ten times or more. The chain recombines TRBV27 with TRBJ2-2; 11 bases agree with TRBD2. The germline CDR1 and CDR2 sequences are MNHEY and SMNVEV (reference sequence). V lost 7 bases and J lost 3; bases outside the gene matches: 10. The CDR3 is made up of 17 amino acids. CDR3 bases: TGTGCCAGCACACCTAGCGGGAGGAGGAAAGACACCGGGGAGCTGTTTTTT. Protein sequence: CASTPSGRRKDTGELFF.

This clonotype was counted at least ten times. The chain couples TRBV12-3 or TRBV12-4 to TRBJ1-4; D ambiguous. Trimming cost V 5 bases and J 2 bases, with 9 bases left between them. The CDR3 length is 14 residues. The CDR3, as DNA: TGTGCCAGCAGTCTCCTGGCCACTAATGAAAAACTGTTTTTT. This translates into CASSLLATNEKLFF.

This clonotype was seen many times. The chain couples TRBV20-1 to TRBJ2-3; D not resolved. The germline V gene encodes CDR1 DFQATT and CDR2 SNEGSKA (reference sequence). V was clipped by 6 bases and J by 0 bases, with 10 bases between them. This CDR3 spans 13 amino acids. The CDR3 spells CSAPQTSTDTQYF. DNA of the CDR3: TGCAGTGCCCCCCAAACTAGCACAGATACGCAGTATTTT.

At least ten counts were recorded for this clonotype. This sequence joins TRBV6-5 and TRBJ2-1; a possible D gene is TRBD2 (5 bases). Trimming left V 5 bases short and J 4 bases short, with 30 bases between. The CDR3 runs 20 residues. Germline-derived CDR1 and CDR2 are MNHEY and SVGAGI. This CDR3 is CASSRQTLRPEGTAYNEQFF. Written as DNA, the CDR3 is TGTGCCAGCAGTCGGCAGACTTTGAGGCCAGAGGGAACTGCTTACAATGAGCAGTTCTTC.

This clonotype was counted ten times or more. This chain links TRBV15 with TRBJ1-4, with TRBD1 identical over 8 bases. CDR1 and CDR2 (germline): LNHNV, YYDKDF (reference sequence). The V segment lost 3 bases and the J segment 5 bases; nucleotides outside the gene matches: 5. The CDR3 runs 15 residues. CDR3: CATSSADRANEKLFF. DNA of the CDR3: TGTGCCACCAGCAGCGCGGACAGGGCGAATGAAAAACTGTTTTTT.

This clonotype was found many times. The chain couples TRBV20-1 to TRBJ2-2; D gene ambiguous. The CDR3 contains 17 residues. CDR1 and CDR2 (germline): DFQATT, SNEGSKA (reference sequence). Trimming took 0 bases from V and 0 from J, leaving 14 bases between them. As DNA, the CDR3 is TGCAGTGCTAGAGATTTCTCGGGTGCGGCGAACACCGGGGAGCTGTTTTTT. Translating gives CSARDFSGAANTGELFF.

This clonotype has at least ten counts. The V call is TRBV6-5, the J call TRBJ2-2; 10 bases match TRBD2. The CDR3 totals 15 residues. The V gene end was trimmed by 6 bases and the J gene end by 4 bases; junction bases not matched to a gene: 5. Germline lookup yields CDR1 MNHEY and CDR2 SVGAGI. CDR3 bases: TGTGCCAGCAGAACCGGGACTAGCGCCACCGGGGAGCTGTTTTTT. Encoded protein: CASRTGTSATGELFF.

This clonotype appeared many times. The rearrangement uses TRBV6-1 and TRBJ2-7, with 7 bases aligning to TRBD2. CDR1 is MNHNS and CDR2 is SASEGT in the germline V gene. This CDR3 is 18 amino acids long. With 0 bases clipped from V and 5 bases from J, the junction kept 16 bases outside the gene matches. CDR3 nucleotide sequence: TGTGCCAGCAGTGAAGCGCTTTACTTCTCTAGCGGAGGGGACGAGCAGTACTTC. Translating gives CASSEALYFSSGGDEQYF.

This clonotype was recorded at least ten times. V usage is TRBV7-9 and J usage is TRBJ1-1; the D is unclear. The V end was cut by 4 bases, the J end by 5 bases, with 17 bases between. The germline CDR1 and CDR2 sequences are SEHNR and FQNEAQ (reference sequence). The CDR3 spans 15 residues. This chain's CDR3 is CASSSDRVLVTEAFF. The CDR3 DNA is TGTGCCAGCAGCTCCGACCGGGTTTTGGTTACTGAAGCTTTCTTT.

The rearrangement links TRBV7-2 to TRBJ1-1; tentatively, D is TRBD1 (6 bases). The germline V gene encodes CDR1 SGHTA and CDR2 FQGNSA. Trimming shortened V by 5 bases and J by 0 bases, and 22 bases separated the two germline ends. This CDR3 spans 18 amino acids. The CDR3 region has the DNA TGTGCCAGCAGCCCAAGGGGGTCGCGGGATAGGGTGAACACTGAAGCTTTCTTT. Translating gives CASSPRGSRDRVNTEAFF.

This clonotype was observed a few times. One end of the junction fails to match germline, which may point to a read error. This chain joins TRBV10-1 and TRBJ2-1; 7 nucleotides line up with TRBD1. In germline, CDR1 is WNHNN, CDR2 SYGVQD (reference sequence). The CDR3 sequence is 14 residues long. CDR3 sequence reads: CASSYDRAAVIVSF. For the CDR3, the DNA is TGCGCCAGCAGTTATGACAGGGCGGCCGTTATCGTTTCCTTC.

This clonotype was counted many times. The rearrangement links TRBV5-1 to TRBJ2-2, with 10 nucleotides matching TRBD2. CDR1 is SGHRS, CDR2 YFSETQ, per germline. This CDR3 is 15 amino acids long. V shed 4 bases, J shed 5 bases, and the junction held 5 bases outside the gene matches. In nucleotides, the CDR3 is TGCGCCAGCAGCACCATGACTAGCGGGACCGGGGAGCTGTTTTTT. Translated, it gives CASSTMTSGTGELFF.

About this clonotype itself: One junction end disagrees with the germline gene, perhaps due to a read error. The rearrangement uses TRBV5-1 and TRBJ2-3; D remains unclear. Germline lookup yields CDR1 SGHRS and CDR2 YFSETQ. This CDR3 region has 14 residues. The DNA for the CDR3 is TGCGCCAGCAACTTGGCCGGAGGCACAGATACGCAGTATTTT. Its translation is CASNLAGGTDTQYF. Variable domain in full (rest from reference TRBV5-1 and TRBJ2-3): KAGVTQTPRYLIKTRGQQVTLSCSPISGHRSVSWYQQTPGQGLQFLFEYFSETQRNKGNFPGRFSGRQFSNSRSEMNVSTLELGDSALYLCASNLAGGTDTQYFGPGTRLTVL.

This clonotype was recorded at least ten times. CDR3 residues: CASSWDNYGYTF. In DNA, the CDR3 is TGCGCCAGCAGCTGGGATAACTATGGCTACACCTTC. This sequence joins TRBV5-1 and TRBJ1-2; unclear D gene. The V end lost 3 bases, the J end lost 1 base, and 4 bases lay between the germline ends. This CDR3 is 12 amino acids long. Looked up from germline, CDR1 is SGHRS and CDR2 is YFSETQ. Full variable domain (outside the CDR3, taken from reference TRBV5-1 and TRBJ1-2): KAGVTQTPRYLIKTRGQQVTLSCSPISGHRSVSWYQQTPGQGLQFLFEYFSETQRNKGNFPGRFSGRQFSNSRSEMNVSTLELGDSALYLCASSWDNYGYTFGSGTRLTVV.

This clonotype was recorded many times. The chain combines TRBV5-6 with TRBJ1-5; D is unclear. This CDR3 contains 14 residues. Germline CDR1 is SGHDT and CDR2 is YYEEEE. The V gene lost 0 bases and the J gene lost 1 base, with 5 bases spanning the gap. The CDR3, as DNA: TGTGCCAGCAGCTTGGCGGGAAGCAATCAGCCCCAGCATTTT. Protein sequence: CASSLAGSNQPQHF.

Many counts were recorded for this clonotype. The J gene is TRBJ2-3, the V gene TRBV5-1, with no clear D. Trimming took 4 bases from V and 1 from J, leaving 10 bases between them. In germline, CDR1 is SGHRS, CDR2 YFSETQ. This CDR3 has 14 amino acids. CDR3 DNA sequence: TGCGCCAGCAGCCCCCTGGCCCGCACAGATACGCAGTATTTT. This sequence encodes CASSPLARTDTQYF.

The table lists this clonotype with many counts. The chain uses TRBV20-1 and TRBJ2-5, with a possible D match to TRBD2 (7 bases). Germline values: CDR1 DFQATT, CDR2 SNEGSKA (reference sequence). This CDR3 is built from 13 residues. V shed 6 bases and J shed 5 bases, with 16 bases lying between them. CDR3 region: CSAGGGGLETQYF. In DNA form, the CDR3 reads TGCAGTGCGGGAGGGGGGGGCCTGGAGACCCAGTACTTC.

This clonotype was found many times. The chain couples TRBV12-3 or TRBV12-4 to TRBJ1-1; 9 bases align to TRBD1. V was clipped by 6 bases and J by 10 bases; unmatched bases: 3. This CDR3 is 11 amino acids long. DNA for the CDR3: TGTGCCAGCAGGGGGACAGGGATAGCTTTCTTT. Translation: CASRGTGIAFF.

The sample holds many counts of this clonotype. In DNA form, the CDR3 reads TGTGCCAGCAGGACAGGGGAGAGGTCCGGGGAGCTGTTTTTT. Amino acids: CASRTGERSGELFF. This chain links TRBV6-6 with TRBJ2-2, with 8 nucleotides matching TRBD1. Germline CDR1 reads MNHNY; CDR2 reads SVGAGI (reference sequence). The CDR3 loop spans 14 amino acids. V shed 6 bases and J 6 bases; nucleotides not matched to a gene: 6.

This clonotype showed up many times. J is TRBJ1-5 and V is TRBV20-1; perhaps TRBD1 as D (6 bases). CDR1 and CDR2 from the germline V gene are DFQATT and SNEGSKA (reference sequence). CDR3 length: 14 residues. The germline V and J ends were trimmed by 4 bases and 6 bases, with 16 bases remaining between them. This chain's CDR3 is CSAKEPGESQPQHF. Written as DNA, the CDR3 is TGCAGTGCTAAAGAGCCAGGGGAAAGTCAGCCCCAGCATTTT.

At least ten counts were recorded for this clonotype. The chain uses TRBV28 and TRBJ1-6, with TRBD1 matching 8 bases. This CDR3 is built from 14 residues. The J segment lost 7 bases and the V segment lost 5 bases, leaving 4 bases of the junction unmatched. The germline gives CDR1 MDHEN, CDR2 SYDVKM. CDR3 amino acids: CASSLRTGNSPLHF. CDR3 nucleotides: TGTGCCAGCAGTCTCCGGACAGGGAATTCACCCCTCCACTTT.